The 6 T cell receptor beta chains below were found in one sample sequenced in a study of cytomegalovirus exposure and HLA in healthy donors. Primers included in the PCR were 60 Vbeta and 13 Jbeta primers. Only in-frame clones appear in the TCRdb table, and some are missing; sequencing was by immunoSEQ multiplex PCR. This sample has around 150,000 clones, with approximately 80% found just once. Sample: PBMCs. Every receptor here comes from a man aged 25-45 years in good health and CMV-seronegative.

The chain links TRBV30 to TRBJ2-5; 12 nucleotides match TRBD2. Matching the DNA end better, TRBJ2-7 makes the J call doubtful. Germline values: CDR1 GTSNPN, CDR2 SVGIG (reference sequence). CDR3 length: 14 residues. CDR3 sequence (DNA): TGTGCCTGGAGTACTAGCGGGAGGAGGGGCGAGCAGTACTTC. Encoded protein: CAWSTSGRRGEQYF.

The rearrangement links TRBV28 to TRBJ1-2; 11 positions agree with TRBD1. J gave up 8 bases and V 4 bases, and 12 bases lay outside the gene matches. Germline CDR1 and CDR2: MDHEN and SYDVKM. CDR3 length: 16 residues. The chain's CDR3 is CASSSAPGQGEEGYTF. The CDR3 DNA follows: TGTGCCAGCAGTTCCGCCCCGGGACAGGGGGAGGAAGGCTACACCTTC.

The rearrangement joins TRBV30 to TRBJ1-1, with 8 bases fitting TRBD1. The CDR3 has 12 amino acids. V shed 2 bases, J shed 10 bases, and the junction held 6 bases outside the gene matches. Germline values: CDR1 GTSNPN, CDR2 SVGIG (reference sequence). CDR3 sequence (DNA): TGTGCCTGGAGTCCCGGACAGGGACGAGCTTTCTTT. It codes for CAWSPGQGRAFF.

The rearrangement uses TRBV7-9 and TRBJ2-5; TRBD2 might be the D (5 bases). This CDR3 is built from 16 residues. Germline CDR1 SEHNR, CDR2 FQNEAQ (reference sequence). The V gene lost 4 bases and the J gene lost 3 bases, with 18 bases spanning the gap. This CDR3 is CASSSPAIAREETQYF. The CDR3 DNA reads TGTGCCAGCAGCTCCCCAGCTATAGCGAGGGAAGAGACCCAGTACTTC.

This clone was detected only a few times. V is TRBV28 and J is TRBJ2-7, with a possible D match to TRBD1 (5 bases). V was clipped by 2 bases and J by 5 bases, with 13 bases between them. The CDR3 is 14 amino acids. Germline V gene sequence: CDR1 MDHEN, CDR2 SYDVKM. The CDR3: CASSLEAGWNEQYF. The DNA of the CDR3 is TGTGCCAGCAGTTTAGAGGCAGGGTGGAACGAGCAGTACTTC.

The CDR3 region has the DNA TGTGCCAGCAGCACCTCGGGGGGGACGGGACCAAGCTCCTACAATGAGCAGTTCTTC. Its protein is CASSTSGGTGPSSYNEQFF. This sequence joins TRBV4-2 and TRBJ2-1; 8 bases agree with TRBD2. Germline CDR1 reads LGHNA; CDR2 reads YNFKEQ. The CDR3 is 19 residues long. Trimming removed 5 bases from V and 0 bases from J; junction bases left unmatched: 15.